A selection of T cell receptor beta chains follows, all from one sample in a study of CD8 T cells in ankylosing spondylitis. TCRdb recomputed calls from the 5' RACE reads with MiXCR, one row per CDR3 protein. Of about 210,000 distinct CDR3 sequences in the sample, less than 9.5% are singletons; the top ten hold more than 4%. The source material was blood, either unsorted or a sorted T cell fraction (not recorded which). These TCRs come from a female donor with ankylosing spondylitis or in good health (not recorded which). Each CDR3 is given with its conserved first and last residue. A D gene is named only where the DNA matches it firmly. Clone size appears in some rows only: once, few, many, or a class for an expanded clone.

cdr3_nt: TGCGCCAGCAGCCGACCGGGGGGGACTGAAGCTTTCTTT
cdr3_aa: CASSRPGGTEAFF
d_call: -
clone_size: many
j_call: TRBJ1-1
v_call: TRBV5-1

cdr3_nt: TGTGCCAGCAGTTACTCGACAGCCGCGCAGTTCTTC
cdr3_aa: CASSYSTAAQFF
d_call: -
clone_size: many
j_call: TRBJ2-1
v_call: TRBV6-2/TRBV6-3

cdr3_nt: TGTGCCAGCAGCTTAGCGCGACTAGATACGCAGTATTTT
cdr3_aa: CASSLARLDTQYF
d_call: -
clone_size: -
j_call: TRBJ2-3
v_call: TRBV7-2

cdr3_nt: TGTGCCAGCAGCTCCGCCGGGACGGGAGGGACTGAAGCTTTCTTT
cdr3_aa: CASSSAGTGGTEAFF
d_call: -
clone_size: -
j_call: TRBJ1-1
v_call: TRBV7-1

cdr3_nt: TGTGCCAGCAGCTTAGGGTTAATAGGACTAGCATATTACGAGCAGTACTTC
cdr3_aa: CASSLGLIGLAYYEQYF
d_call: TRBD2
clone_size: many
j_call: TRBJ2-7
v_call: TRBV7-2

cdr3_nt: TGTGCCAGCAGTCCCCCCGGGATTTCCTATGGCTACACCTTC
cdr3_aa: CASSPPGISYGYTF
d_call: -
clone_size: many
j_call: TRBJ1-2
v_call: TRBV25-1

cdr3_nt: TGCAGTGCTAGAGTTAGCGGGAGCGGCACCGGGGAGCTGTTTTTT
cdr3_aa: CSARVSGSGTGELFF
d_call: TRBD2
clone_size: many
j_call: TRBJ2-2
v_call: TRBV20-1

cdr3_nt: TGCGCCAGCAGCCAAGATGGGGCAGGGCGGAGTAATGAAAAACTGTTTTTT
cdr3_aa: CASSQDGAGRSNEKLFF
d_call: -
clone_size: many
j_call: TRBJ1-4
v_call: TRBV4-3

cdr3_nt: TGCAGCGTTGAAGATCCGACTAGCGGGAGAGAGACCCAGTACTTC
cdr3_aa: CSVEDPTSGRETQYF
d_call: TRBD2
clone_size: many
j_call: TRBJ2-5
v_call: TRBV29-1

cdr3_nt: TGTGCCAGCAGCTTAGACGGGGGACTAGGAGGCGGGGAGCTGTTTTTT
cdr3_aa: CASSLDGGLGGGELFF
d_call: TRBD2
clone_size: many
j_call: TRBJ2-2
v_call: TRBV7-2

cdr3_nt: TGCGCCAGCACATGGGGTTCCGGAACCACTGAAGCTTTCTTT
cdr3_aa: CASTWGSGTTEAFF
d_call: -
clone_size: -
j_call: TRBJ1-1
v_call: TRBV5-1

cdr3_nt: TGTGCCAGCAGCCCGGGACTAGCGGGGAGGCCTGAGCAGTTCTTC
cdr3_aa: CASSPGLAGRPEQFF
d_call: -
clone_size: few
j_call: TRBJ2-1
v_call: TRBV21-1

cdr3_nt: -
cdr3_aa: CAILGYLCSARQGNEQYF
d_call: -
clone_size: -
j_call: TRBJ2-7
v_call: TRBV15

cdr3_nt: TGTGCCAGCAGATACCCGGGACAGCCCTACACCTTC
cdr3_aa: CASRYPGQPYTF
d_call: TRBD1
clone_size: many
j_call: TRBJ1-2
v_call: TRBV6-2/TRBV6-3

cdr3_nt: TGTGCCAGCAGCCTCCTCGGGACAGGGGGTAATCAGCCCCAGCATTTT
cdr3_aa: CASSLLGTGGNQPQHF
d_call: TRBD1
clone_size: many
j_call: TRBJ1-5
v_call: TRBV5-5

cdr3_nt: TGTGCCAGCAGCCAGGGGCAGGCGATGGCTTCACCCCTCCACTTT
cdr3_aa: CASSQGQAMASPLHF
d_call: -
clone_size: many
j_call: TRBJ1-6
v_call: TRBV3-1

cdr3_nt: TGTGCCAGCAGCTACGGGACAGGGAGCGAGCAGTACTTC
cdr3_aa: CASSYGTGSEQYF
d_call: TRBD1
clone_size: -
j_call: TRBJ2-7
v_call: TRBV5-6

cdr3_nt: TGTGCCAGCAGTTTAGCACAGCAGTGGGATGAGCAGTTCTTC
cdr3_aa: CASSLAQQWDEQFF
d_call: -
clone_size: -
j_call: TRBJ2-1
v_call: TRBV28

cdr3_nt: TGCAGCGTTGGGCGCACCGGGGAGCTGTTTTTT
cdr3_aa: CSVGRTGELFF
d_call: -
clone_size: few
j_call: TRBJ2-2
v_call: TRBV29-1

cdr3_nt: TGTGCCAGCAGCCCCAGGGGGAACATTCAGTACTTC
cdr3_aa: CASSPRGNIQYF
d_call: TRBD1
clone_size: few
j_call: TRBJ2-4
v_call: TRBV7-9

cdr3_nt: TGCAGTGCTAGCAGGACTAGCGGGGCTAGCTCCTACAATGAGCAGTTCTTC
cdr3_aa: CSASRTSGASSYNEQFF
d_call: TRBD2
clone_size: many
j_call: TRBJ2-1
v_call: TRBV20-1

cdr3_nt: TGTGCCAGCAGCCTTAGGTTAGCGGGAGGAGGAACCGGGGAGCTGTTTTTT
cdr3_aa: CASSLRLAGGGTGELFF
d_call: TRBD2
clone_size: many
j_call: TRBJ2-2
v_call: TRBV12-3/TRBV12-4

cdr3_nt: TGTGCCAGCAGTCCCCGACAGGGAAGAAGCGAGCAGTACTTC
cdr3_aa: CASSPRQGRSEQYF
d_call: TRBD1
clone_size: few
j_call: TRBJ2-7
v_call: TRBV27

cdr3_nt: TGCAGTGGAGGGGGCAGGTACAATGAGCAGTTCTTC
cdr3_aa: CSGGGRYNEQFF
d_call: TRBD1
clone_size: many
j_call: TRBJ2-1
v_call: TRBV20-1

cdr3_nt: TGTGCCACCAGCCTGTCTCCATATACGCAGTATTTT
cdr3_aa: CATSLSPYTQYF
d_call: -
clone_size: many
j_call: TRBJ2-3
v_call: TRBV15

cdr3_nt: TGCAGTGCTAGAGAGAGTCCCCCCGGGGGGGATCCCTACGAGCAGTACTTC
cdr3_aa: CSARESPPGGDPYEQYF
d_call: TRBD2
clone_size: many
j_call: TRBJ2-7
v_call: TRBV20-1

cdr3_nt: TGTGCTTACCGCCAGCTCACAGATACGCAGTATTTT
cdr3_aa: CAYRQLTDTQYF
d_call: -
clone_size: many
j_call: TRBJ2-3
v_call: TRBV7-9

cdr3_nt: TGTGCCAGCAGCCTAAGAATGGATCTCGCCGAGCAGTACTTC
cdr3_aa: CASSLRMDLAEQYF
d_call: -
clone_size: many
j_call: TRBJ2-7
v_call: TRBV14

cdr3_nt: TGTGCCAGCAGCTTAATGAGCGGGAGATTACGATCCTACGAGCAGTACTTC
cdr3_aa: CASSLMSGRLRSYEQYF
d_call: TRBD2
clone_size: -
j_call: TRBJ2-7
v_call: TRBV7-2

cdr3_nt: TGTGCCAGCAGTTCCGGGTACGACAATCAGCCCCAGCATTTT
cdr3_aa: CASSSGYDNQPQHF
d_call: -
clone_size: many
j_call: TRBJ1-5
v_call: TRBV6-6

cdr3_nt: TGTGCCAGCAGCCTGGGAGGGGGACACATTCAGTACTTC
cdr3_aa: CASSLGGGHIQYF
d_call: -
clone_size: -
j_call: TRBJ2-4
v_call: TRBV5-5

cdr3_nt: TGTGCCAGCAGCTTAGGTAGAGCGGGAGGAAGGGATACGCAGTATTTT
cdr3_aa: CASSLGRAGGRDTQYF
d_call: TRBD2
clone_size: many
j_call: TRBJ2-3
v_call: TRBV7-2

cdr3_nt: TGTGCCACCAGTTCAGTCGGGGGCACGCAGTATTTT
cdr3_aa: CATSSVGGTQYF
d_call: -
clone_size: many
j_call: TRBJ2-3
v_call: TRBV24-1

cdr3_nt: TGTGCCAGCAGTGGTACCGGGACAGCATCCTATAACTATGGCTACACCTTC
cdr3_aa: CASSGTGTASYNYGYTF
d_call: TRBD1
clone_size: few
j_call: TRBJ1-2
v_call: TRBV2

cdr3_nt: TGTGCCAGCAGCTTAGAGAGGAAAGGGGAGTTTAATGAAAAACTGTTTTTT
cdr3_aa: CASSLERKGEFNEKLFF
d_call: -
clone_size: many
j_call: TRBJ1-4
v_call: TRBV11-2

cdr3_nt: TGTGCCAGCAGTTACGAGGCGTCTAGCACAGATACGCAGTATTTT
cdr3_aa: CASSYEASSTDTQYF
d_call: -
clone_size: -
j_call: TRBJ2-3
v_call: TRBV27

cdr3_nt: TGTGCCAGTAGCCCGGGGCTAGCGGGAGTGTATGAGCAGTTCTTC
cdr3_aa: CASSPGLAGVYEQFF
d_call: TRBD2
clone_size: many
j_call: TRBJ2-1
v_call: TRBV19

cdr3_nt: TGTGCCAGCAGTGAAAGGGAAAATCAGCCCCAGCATTTT
cdr3_aa: CASSERENQPQHF
d_call: -
clone_size: -
j_call: TRBJ1-5
v_call: TRBV2

cdr3_nt: TGTGCCACCAGCAGCAGGGTGGGGGGGCAGCCCCAGCATTTT
cdr3_aa: CATSSRVGGQPQHF
d_call: -
clone_size: -
j_call: TRBJ1-5
v_call: TRBV15

cdr3_nt: TGTGCCAGCAGTACCCAGCAGGGTAGGGTGGGCAATGAGCAGTTCTTC
cdr3_aa: CASSTQQGRVGNEQFF
d_call: -
clone_size: -
j_call: TRBJ2-1
v_call: TRBV7-2

cdr3_nt: TGTGCCAGCAGCCGGCAACTAGCGGGAAACTACGAGCAGTACTTC
cdr3_aa: CASSRQLAGNYEQYF
d_call: TRBD2
clone_size: many
j_call: TRBJ2-7
v_call: TRBV5-6

cdr3_nt: TGTGCCAGCAGCTTAGTCGGAGATGAGGAAAAACTGTTTTTT
cdr3_aa: CASSLVGDEEKLFF
d_call: -
clone_size: many
j_call: TRBJ1-4
v_call: TRBV7-9

cdr3_nt: TGTGCCAGCATTCCGGGGGACTGGAAGGGGGAGCAGTACTTC
cdr3_aa: CASIPGDWKGEQYF
d_call: -
clone_size: many
j_call: TRBJ2-7
v_call: TRBV12-3/TRBV12-4

cdr3_nt: TGTGCCAGCATCTCCGGGAGGAAGGGCCATGAGCAGTTCTTC
cdr3_aa: CASISGRKGHEQFF
d_call: TRBD2
clone_size: -
j_call: TRBJ2-1
v_call: TRBV7-2

cdr3_nt: TGTGCCAGCTGGGACAGGGCGAACACCGGGGAGCTGTTTTTT
cdr3_aa: CASWDRANTGELFF
d_call: TRBD1
clone_size: many
j_call: TRBJ2-2
v_call: TRBV6-6

cdr3_nt: TGCGCCAGCAGCTTGGGACAACAACAAGAGACCCAGTACTTC
cdr3_aa: CASSLGQQQETQYF
d_call: -
clone_size: many
j_call: TRBJ2-5
v_call: TRBV5-1

cdr3_nt: TGCGCCAGCAGCCCGACTGTGATGTCAGGCGTGAACACTGAAGCTTTCTTT
cdr3_aa: CASSPTVMSGVNTEAFF
d_call: -
clone_size: many
j_call: TRBJ1-1
v_call: TRBV4-1

cdr3_nt: TGCGCCAGCAGCTCCGCTAGCGGGAGAATCAACGAGCAGTACTTC
cdr3_aa: CASSSASGRINEQYF
d_call: TRBD2
clone_size: many
j_call: TRBJ2-7
v_call: TRBV5-1

cdr3_nt: TGTGCCAGCAGCGTATGGGCCGGGGTCGATGAGCAGTTCTTC
cdr3_aa: CASSVWAGVDEQFF
d_call: -
clone_size: many
j_call: TRBJ2-1
v_call: TRBV9

cdr3_nt: TGTGCCAGCAGTTTGGTTCCCGCCAGGAACACTGAAGCTTTCTTT
cdr3_aa: CASSLVPARNTEAFF
d_call: -
clone_size: many
j_call: TRBJ1-1
v_call: TRBV28

cdr3_nt: TGTGCCAGCAACTTAGCGGGGCTTTCAAGTGGAGAGACCCAGTACTTC
cdr3_aa: CASNLAGLSSGETQYF
d_call: TRBD2
clone_size: -
j_call: TRBJ2-5
v_call: TRBV7-2

cdr3_nt: TGCAGTGCTGGGGATGGTGGGAGGGCCCAGAATGAGCAGTTCTTC
cdr3_aa: CSAGDGGRAQNEQFF
d_call: TRBD2
clone_size: many
j_call: TRBJ2-1
v_call: TRBV20-1